This T cell receptor beta chain originates from a study of blood T cell repertoires in COVID-19 (dated by TCRdb to 2020 to 2022). At the level of the whole study: Samples from collaborators originated in the United States, Italy and Spain and spanned both the acute and convalescent phases of COVID-19. The prospective study material was composed of cDNA or gDNA derived from T cells, B-cell-depleted T cells, or PBMCs. Subjects who had been exposed to COVID-19, were actively infected with it, or had recovered from it provided the deeply sampled blood TCRbeta repertoires that made up the dataset. The repertoires were released in a freely available public database intended as a resource for research on the immune response to SARS-CoV-2. Samples came from the ongoing ImmuneRACE study (first 160 participants) plus 1,254 subjects from 6 global collaborators. Sample metadata almost always included a de-identified subject ID, COVID-19 status, age in years and sex. Where available, HLA class I and class II types were obtained from metadata supplied by the sample provider rather than from assay-based typing. Results and caveats for the whole study, not just this receptor: How much clinical and demographic metadata was included differed by source and by participant, and the metadata was provided uncurated.

This clone has just one count. Its antigen is still unknown. No per-base quality is available; no much larger clone lies one base away. TCRbeta CDR3 regions were amplified from genomic DNA by means of the immunoSEQ Assay, a bias-controlled multiplex PCR. In the source study's methods: The number of nucleated cells in each sample was estimated by amplification of reference gene primers within the assay. Sequence reads were collapsed and filtered to measure the absolute abundance of every unique TCRbeta CDR3 rearrangement. Productive Simpson clonality was computed per sample as the square root of Simpson's diversity index over productive rearrangements. The table comes from immuneACCESS by way of TCRdb, which keeps in-frame sequences with V and J called. Part of the clones is missing from these tables; in studies checked, under half for an unresolved V gene and the rest for unknown reasons. V and J calls and clone size are those listed in that table; D and trimming were worked out from the DNA. The sample table shows around 40,000 clones, and about 89% are seen once. In total, the top ten clones hold around 24% of the sample.

Whole blood was collected in K2EDTA tubes by collaborating institutions according to the institutions' own protocols. For TCRbeta analysis, collaborators shipped samples as frozen whole blood, isolated PBMCs, or DNA extracted from either of those sample types. CDR1 and CDR2 (SGHTA, FQGTGA) derive from the germline V gene. V sheds 1 base and J sheds 4 bases, leaving 4 bases between their ends. Taken from cysteine to phenylalanine, the CDR3 has 13 residues. Only the CDR3 part of the read is kept: 39 bases, read in frame from the first base. Recombination linked TRBV7-3 to TRBJ2-2, with no reliable assignment of the D segment. The sequenced material came from peripheral blood. This clonotype was obtained from a man aged 50-60 years with active or convalescent COVID-19. Here is the DNA: TGTGCCAGCAGCTTAATTAGCACCGGGGAGCTGTTTTTT. This yields the protein CASSLISTGELFF.